These 21 T cell receptor beta chains share one sample of origin, sequenced in a study of cytomegalovirus exposure and HLA in healthy donors. The PCR had 60 Vbeta and 13 Jbeta primers. Method: immunoSEQ multiplex PCR; TCRdb's copy keeps in-frame clones and lacks some. The table records 50,000 to 80,000 clones, around 74% of them present only once. The sample was PBMCs. The receptors originated from a male donor in good health and CMV-seropositive.

This chain joins TRBV11-3 and TRBJ2-7; 8 bases agree with TRBD1. CDR1 and CDR2 from the germline V gene are SGHNT and YENEEA. Trimming took 4 bases from V and 5 from J; bases not matched to a gene: 7. The CDR3 length is 14 residues. This CDR3 is CASSSGQVKNEQYF. The DNA for the CDR3 is TGTGCCAGCAGCTCGGGACAGGTCAAGAACGAGCAGTACTTC.

The V call is TRBV7-2, the J call TRBJ1-1; D is unresolved. The length of the CDR3 is 14 residues. In germline, CDR1 is SGHTA, CDR2 FQGNSA. V was shortened by 4 bases and J by 1 base, with 10 bases between the two germline ends. CDR3 nucleotide sequence: TGTGCCAGCAGCTCCCAACAGAAGAACACTGAAGCTTTCTTT. Residues: CASSSQQKNTEAFF.

The chain uses TRBV19 and TRBJ2-2, with TRBD2 matching over 7 bases. This CDR3 has 16 residues. Germline V lookup: CDR1 LNHDA, CDR2 SQIVND (reference sequence). The V segment lost 1 base and the J segment 4 bases; nucleotides outside the gene matches: 6. CDR3 nucleotides: TGTGCCAGTAGTATAGGGGAGGGGCGGATCACCGGGGAGCTGTTTTTT. Residues: CASSIGEGRITGELFF.

This chain uses TRBV29-1 with TRBJ2-2, with 9 bases lining up with TRBD2. Germline lookup yields CDR1 SQVTM and CDR2 ANQGSEA. Germline trimming cut 7 bases from V and 0 bases from J; bases unmatched to any gene: 0. The CDR3 spans 13 residues. Written as DNA, the CDR3 is TGCAGCGCTAGCGGGGCGAACACCGGGGAGCTGTTTTTT. Its translation is CSASGANTGELFF.

The V call is TRBV2, the J call TRBJ1-1; TRBD1 might be the D (6 bases). Trimming took 8 bases from V and 1 from J, leaving 14 bases between them. The CDR3 spans 14 residues. The germline gives CDR1 SNHLY, CDR2 FYNNEI. The CDR3 DNA reads TGTGCCAGCGCGGCGAGGGGGGGGAACACTGAAGCTTTCTTT. Protein sequence: CASAARGGNTEAFF.

The chain joins TRBV27 to TRBJ2-7; 9 bases match TRBD1. This CDR3 is 14 amino acids long. Trimming at V came to 6 bases and at J to 2 bases, leaving 5 bases not matched to a gene. From germline, CDR1 is MNHEY and CDR2 SMNVEV (reference sequence). The CDR3 region is CASRSGTGTYEQYF. The CDR3 nucleotides read TGTGCCAGCAGAAGCGGGACAGGGACCTACGAGCAGTACTTC.

V gene TRBV19 combines with J gene TRBJ1-1, with a possible D match to TRBD1 (5 bases). Trimming pared 5 bases from V and 10 bases from J, leaving 17 bases between. The germline gives CDR1 LNHDA, CDR2 SQIVND (reference sequence). The CDR3 is 13 residues long. The CDR3 DNA follows: TGTGCCAGTAGTCCACCGGACATTTATACAGCTTTCTTT. Protein product: CASSPPDIYTAFF.

This clone occurred once. The rearrangement links TRBV9 to TRBJ2-7, with D possibly TRBD2 on 5 matching bases. Between the trimmed V and J ends, which lost 4 bases and 0 bases, there was a span of 11 bases. There are 14 residues in the CDR3. Germline CDR1 and CDR2: SGDLS and YYNGEE. DNA of the CDR3: TGTGCCAGCAGCCCGGACGGGGTCTCCTACGAGCAGTACTTC. This translates into CASSPDGVSYEQYF.

This clone appeared once. This chain connects TRBV27 to TRBJ1-2, with D perhaps TRBD1 (6 bases). The V end was cut by 4 bases, the J end by 5 bases, with 20 bases between. Germline-derived CDR1 and CDR2 are MNHEY and SMNVEV (reference sequence). CDR3 size: 16 residues. DNA of the CDR3: TGTGCCAGCAGTTCAAGGACAGCCACCAGGAGTTATGGCTACACCTTC. Translating it yields CASSSRTATRSYGYTF.

This clone was recorded a few times. The gene calls are TRBV30 and TRBJ2-1; D perhaps matches TRBD1 (6 bases). The CDR3 totals 14 residues. Germline V gives CDR1 GTSNPN, CDR2 SVGIG (reference sequence). V was trimmed by 4 bases and J by 4 bases, leaving 14 bases between them. In DNA, the CDR3 is TGTGCCTGGACCCCAGAGGGGGAATACAATGAGCAGTTCTTC. Translated, it gives CAWTPEGEYNEQFF.

The gene calls are TRBV6-6 and TRBJ2-7, with D perhaps matching TRBD1 (5 bases). V lost 0 bases and J lost 3, with 9 bases in between. Germline V gene lookup returns CDR1 MNHNY and CDR2 SVGAGI (reference sequence). The CDR3 sequence is 14 residues long. CDR3 protein: CASSYSTGHYEQYF. The CDR3 coding sequence is TGTGCCAGCAGTTACTCAACAGGTCACTACGAGCAGTACTTC.

The rearrangement joins TRBV19 to TRBJ2-2; TRBD2 is a possible D gene (6 bases). Germline CDR1 reads LNHDA; CDR2 reads SQIVND (reference sequence). Between the trimmed V and J ends, which lost 7 bases and 1 base, there was a span of 19 bases. The CDR3 is 17 residues long. CDR3 in DNA: TGTGCCAGTATTTCTGGAGGGGCCGCATTGAACACCGGGGAGCTGTTTTTT. Amino acid sequence: CASISGGAALNTGELFF.

The chain couples TRBV5-4 to TRBJ2-1; a possible D gene is TRBD2 (6 bases). V was cut by 2 bases and J by 9 bases, with 24 bases left in between. The CDR3 spans 17 residues. CDR1 and CDR2 (germline): SGHNT, YYREEE (reference sequence). For the CDR3, the DNA is TGTGCCAGCAGCTTAGCCGAGGGACTCGCCCTTTTCGGTGAGCAGTTCTTC. Translation gives CASSLAEGLALFGEQFF.

The gene calls are TRBV5-4 and TRBJ2-1; D is possibly TRBD2 (6 bases). Trimming took 4 bases from V and 7 from J, leaving 18 bases between them. The V gene's germline CDR1 is SGHNT and CDR2 YYREEE (reference sequence). There are 15 residues in the CDR3. This chain's CDR3 is CASSNPGTLGNEQFF. The DNA for the CDR3 is TGTGCCAGCAGCAACCCCGGGACTTTGGGGAATGAGCAGTTCTTC.

The chain employs TRBV5-6 and TRBJ1-5, with 9 bases lining up with TRBD1. V shed 4 bases, J shed 3 bases, and the junction held 5 bases outside the gene matches. CDR1 is SGHDT and CDR2 is YYEEEE in the germline V gene. The CDR3 is made up of 15 amino acids. CDR3 DNA: TGTGCCAGCAGCCTGGGACAGGGAGCCAATCAGCCCCAGCATTTT. Translating gives CASSLGQGANQPQHF.

V is TRBV6-5 and J is TRBJ1-1; D unclear. Trimming took 5 bases from V and 8 from J, leaving 18 bases between them. Germline V gene sequence: CDR1 MNHEY, CDR2 SVGAGI. CDR3 length: 14 residues. The CDR3 loop reads CASSTQGPQREAFF. The CDR3 DNA sequence: TGTGCCAGCAGTACCCAAGGCCCCCAGCGGGAAGCTTTCTTT.

The V and J genes are TRBV5-6 and TRBJ1-1, with D hard to call. Trimming pared 0 bases from V and 1 base from J, leaving 10 bases between. Germline V lookup: CDR1 SGHDT, CDR2 YYEEEE. This CDR3 has 15 residues. In nucleotides, the CDR3 is TGTGCCAGCAGCTTGGGTCCGGCAGGGAACACTGAAGCTTTCTTT. It yields the protein CASSLGPAGNTEAFF.

The genes are TRBV21-1 and TRBJ2-3; the DNA was not used to check the table's D call, TRBD1. TRBV21-1 constitutes a pseudogene. CDR3 length: 16 amino acids. DNA for the CDR3: TGTGCCAGCAGCAAAGGACAGGGTGTTAGCACAGATACGCAGTATTTT. Its translation: CASSKGQGVSTDTQYF.

The CDR3 DNA reads as TGTGCCAGCAGCCCAAAGGGACTTCACGGGGGGGGCTACACCTTC. Residues: CASSPKGLHGGGYTF. The chain recombines TRBV7-9 with TRBJ1-2, with D maybe TRBD1 (5 bases). There are 15 residues in the CDR3. Germline values: CDR1 SEHNR, CDR2 FQNEAQ (reference sequence). V was shortened by 5 bases and J by 8 bases, with 21 bases between the two germline ends. Full variable domain (rest looked up from reference TRBV7-9 and TRBJ1-2): DTGVSQNPRHKITKRGQNVTFRCDPISEHNRLYWYRQTLGQGPEFLTYFQNEAQLEKSRLLSDRFSAERPKGSFSTLEIQRTEQGDSAMYLCASSPKGLHGGGYTFGSGTRLTVV.

V gene TRBV12-5 combines with J gene TRBJ1-2; D gene uncertain. This CDR3 has 15 residues. Trimming took off 7 bases at V and 8 bases at J, with 23 bases between the two ends. Germline loops: CDR1 LGHNT, CDR2 FRNRAP. CDR3 bases: TGTGCTAGTGCTCCGAGATTAGGCCTGGCGGGAGGCTACACCTTC. This sequence encodes CASAPRLGLAGGYTF.

This chain connects TRBV6-1 to TRBJ2-5, with no clear D. Germline CDR1 and CDR2: MNHNS and SASEGT. The CDR3 sequence is 11 residues long. The V end was cut by 3 bases, the J end by 5 bases, with 4 bases between. Here the CDR3 reads CASSDAETQYF. In nucleotides, the CDR3 is TGTGCCAGCAGTGATGCGGAGACCCAGTACTTC.